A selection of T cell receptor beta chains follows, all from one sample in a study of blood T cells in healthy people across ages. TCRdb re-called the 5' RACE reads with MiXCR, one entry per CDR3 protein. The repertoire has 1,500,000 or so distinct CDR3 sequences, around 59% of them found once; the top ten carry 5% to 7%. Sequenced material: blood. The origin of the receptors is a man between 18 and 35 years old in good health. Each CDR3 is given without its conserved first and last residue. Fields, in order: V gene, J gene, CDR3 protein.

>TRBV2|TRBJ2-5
ASSSQAVNQETQY
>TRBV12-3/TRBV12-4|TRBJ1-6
ASTEQGVSNSPLH
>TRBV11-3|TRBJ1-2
ASSLGVGVYGYT
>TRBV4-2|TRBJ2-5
ASSPSGSIQETQY
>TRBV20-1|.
SASSGSDPRLYEQY
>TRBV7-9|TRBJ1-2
ASSTREGNGGYT
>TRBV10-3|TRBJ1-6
AISEGSNAAYNSPLH
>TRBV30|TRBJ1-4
AWSVDQGTNEKLF
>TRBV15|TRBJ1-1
ATSTSTRQAF
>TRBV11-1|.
ASSPTGLGGDEQY
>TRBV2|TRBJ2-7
ASSEEGDEQY
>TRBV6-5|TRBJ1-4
ASSNYRAGEKLF
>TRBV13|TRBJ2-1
ASSPPRSYNEQF
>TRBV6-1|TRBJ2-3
ASSEAALAGTDTQY
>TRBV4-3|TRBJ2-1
ASSLGRTPGSYNEQF
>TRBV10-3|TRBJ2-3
AINHQRGRDTQY
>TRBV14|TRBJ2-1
ASSQIVGREQF
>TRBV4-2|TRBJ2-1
ASSQDLDNEQF
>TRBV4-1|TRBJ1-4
ASSQVRSPDEKLF
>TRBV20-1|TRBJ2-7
SATPGTGVIYEQY
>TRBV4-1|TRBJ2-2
ASRGLANTGELF
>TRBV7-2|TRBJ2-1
ASSSSPGQSYNEQF
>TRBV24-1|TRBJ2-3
ATSDYGGGASTDTQY
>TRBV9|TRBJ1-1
ASSVAGRGVNTEAF